This is a list of T cell receptor beta chains from one sample in a study of cytomegalovirus exposure and HLA in healthy donors. Using immunoSEQ multiplex PCR, the repertoire was profiled, and TCRdb retains in-frame clones only, with some absent. The table shows about 93,000 clones, with 70% to 85% occurring only once. Sequenced sample: PBMCs. These receptors were taken from a man aged 50 to 59 in good health and CMV-seronegative. CDR3s include the opening cysteine and the closing phenylalanine or tryptophan. Each record gives: J gene, CDR3 length, D gene, clone size, V gene, CDR3 protein, CDR3 DNA. The D gene is left open where the match is weak. Clone size is stated in some rows and not others, as once, few, many or a class when expanded.

j_call: TRBJ1-2; cdr3_length: 13; d_call: -; clone_size: -; v_call: TRBV5-5; cdr3_aa: CASTSYWGNGYTF; cdr3_nt: TGTGCCAGCACCTCTTATTGGGGCAATGGCTACACCTTC
j_call: TRBJ1-5; cdr3_length: 15; d_call: -; clone_size: -; v_call: TRBV18; cdr3_aa: CASSPKTGLSQPQHF; cdr3_nt: TGTGCCAGCTCACCGAAGACAGGCCTCTCACAGCCCCAGCATTTT
j_call: TRBJ1-2; cdr3_length: 15; d_call: -; clone_size: -; v_call: TRBV29-1; cdr3_aa: CSVDQTGELNYGYTF; cdr3_nt: TGCAGCGTTGACCAAACGGGAGAGTTGAACTATGGCTACACCTTC
j_call: TRBJ2-1; cdr3_length: 15; d_call: -; clone_size: -; v_call: TRBV5-6; cdr3_aa: CASSVTGGNTNEQFF; cdr3_nt: TGTGCCAGCAGCGTGACAGGCGGTAATACGAATGAGCAGTTCTTC
j_call: TRBJ1-5; cdr3_length: 16; d_call: -; clone_size: -; v_call: TRBV9; cdr3_aa: CASSVGGDPRNQPQHF; cdr3_nt: TGTGCCAGCAGCGTAGGGGGCGACCCCAGGAATCAGCCCCAGCATTTT
j_call: TRBJ2-7; cdr3_length: 16; d_call: TRBD2; clone_size: -; v_call: TRBV19; cdr3_aa: CASSTRRLAGVYEQYF; cdr3_nt: TGTGCCAGTAGTACCCGCCGTCTAGCGGGAGTCTACGAGCAGTACTTC
j_call: TRBJ1-4; cdr3_length: 15; d_call: -; clone_size: -; v_call: TRBV7-9; cdr3_aa: CASAPSEDSEEKLFF; cdr3_nt: TGTGCCAGCGCCCCGAGCGAGGACTCGGAAGAAAAACTGTTTTTT
j_call: TRBJ1-5; cdr3_length: 13; d_call: TRBD1; clone_size: once; v_call: TRBV25-1; cdr3_aa: CASSRGLNQPQHF; cdr3_nt: TGTGCCAGCAGCAGGGGGCTAAATCAGCCCCAGCATTTT
j_call: TRBJ1-1; cdr3_length: 15; d_call: -; clone_size: -; v_call: TRBV19; cdr3_aa: CASSIPAGVNTEAFF; cdr3_nt: TGTGCCAGTAGTATCCCCGCCGGGGTGAACACTGAAGCTTTCTTT
j_call: TRBJ2-7; cdr3_length: 18; d_call: TRBD1; clone_size: once; v_call: TRBV27; cdr3_aa: CASSSSGQEYYANYEQYF; cdr3_nt: TGTGCCAGCAGTTCCTCTGGACAGGAGTACTACGCCAACTACGAGCAGTACTTC
j_call: TRBJ2-7; cdr3_length: 16; d_call: TRBD2; clone_size: -; v_call: TRBV6-4; cdr3_aa: CASPEGLAGGTYEQYF; cdr3_nt: TGTGCCAGCCCCGAAGGGCTAGCGGGGGGGACCTACGAGCAGTACTTC
j_call: TRBJ2-7; cdr3_length: 14; d_call: TRBD1; clone_size: -; v_call: TRBV7-2; cdr3_aa: CASSLMGQSYEQYF; cdr3_nt: TGTGCCAGCAGCTTAATGGGACAGTCCTACGAGCAGTACTTC
j_call: TRBJ1-4; cdr3_length: 14; d_call: TRBD1; clone_size: -; v_call: TRBV5-4; cdr3_aa: CASSLKAGGEKLFF; cdr3_nt: TGTGCCAGCAGCTTGAAGGCAGGGGGTGAAAAACTGTTTTTT
j_call: TRBJ2-3; cdr3_length: 15; d_call: TRBD2; clone_size: -; v_call: TRBV7-2; cdr3_aa: CASSLQAGVTDTQYF; cdr3_nt: TGTGCCAGCAGCTTACAAGCGGGGGTTACAGATACGCAGTATTTT
j_call: TRBJ2-4; cdr3_length: 16; d_call: TRBD2; clone_size: -; v_call: TRBV7-3; cdr3_aa: CASSLGLAGGKNIQYF; cdr3_nt: TGTGCCAGCAGCTTAGGGCTAGCGGGAGGCAAAAACATTCAGTACTTC
j_call: TRBJ1-1; cdr3_length: 12; d_call: -; clone_size: -; v_call: TRBV5-8; cdr3_aa: CASSPWAGEAFF; cdr3_nt: TGTGCCAGCAGCCCCTGGGCAGGGGAAGCTTTCTTT
j_call: TRBJ2-1; cdr3_length: 15; d_call: TRBD2; clone_size: -; v_call: TRBV6-6; cdr3_aa: CASSYVSGSVNEQFF; cdr3_nt: TGTGCCAGCAGTTACGTTAGCGGGAGCGTCAATGAGCAGTTCTTC
j_call: TRBJ2-7; cdr3_length: 14; d_call: TRBD1; clone_size: once; v_call: TRBV7-9; cdr3_aa: CASSLTGTGGEQYF; cdr3_nt: TGTGCCAGCAGCTTAACCGGGACAGGGGGCGAGCAGTACTTC
j_call: TRBJ2-4; cdr3_length: 16; d_call: TRBD1; clone_size: -; v_call: TRBV9; cdr3_aa: CASSAQTGPLKNIQYF; cdr3_nt: TGTGCCAGCAGCGCCCAGACAGGGCCCCTCAAAAACATTCAGTACTTC
j_call: TRBJ2-2; cdr3_length: 16; d_call: TRBD1; clone_size: -; v_call: TRBV5-4; cdr3_aa: CASSSSPGGDTGELFF; cdr3_nt: TGTGCCAGCAGCTCAAGCCCAGGGGGCGACACCGGGGAGCTGTTTTTT
j_call: TRBJ2-7; cdr3_length: 13; d_call: TRBD1; clone_size: -; v_call: TRBV7-2; cdr3_aa: CASSFPGQYEQYF; cdr3_nt: TGTGCCAGCAGCTTCCCGGGACAGTACGAGCAGTACTTC
j_call: TRBJ2-6; cdr3_length: 14; d_call: TRBD1; clone_size: once; v_call: TRBV25-1; cdr3_aa: CASSGDRGANVLTF; cdr3_nt: TGTGCCAGCAGTGGGGACAGGGGTGCCAACGTCCTGACTTTC
j_call: TRBJ2-7; cdr3_length: 15; d_call: -; clone_size: once; v_call: TRBV6-1; cdr3_aa: CASSMTSITTSEQYF; cdr3_nt: TGTGCCAGCAGTATGACTAGTATTACCACTTCCGAGCAGTACTTC
j_call: TRBJ1-3; cdr3_length: 14; d_call: -; clone_size: medium-sized; v_call: TRBV4-3; cdr3_aa: CASSQGGGANTIYF; cdr3_nt: TGCGCCAGCAGCCAAGGAGGAGGGGCGAACACCATATATTTT
j_call: TRBJ1-1; cdr3_length: 13; d_call: -; clone_size: -; v_call: TRBV7-9; cdr3_aa: CASSPLQGAEAFF; cdr3_nt: TGTGCCAGCAGCCCTTTACAGGGCGCTGAAGCTTTCTTT
j_call: TRBJ2-3; cdr3_length: 15; d_call: -; clone_size: -; v_call: TRBV7-2; cdr3_aa: CASTLLGGSTDTQYF; cdr3_nt: TGTGCCAGCACCCTATTGGGGGGAAGCACAGATACGCAGTATTTT
j_call: TRBJ2-5; cdr3_length: 14; d_call: -; clone_size: -; v_call: TRBV28; cdr3_aa: CASRFVRGGETQYF; cdr3_nt: TGTGCCAGCCGCTTCGTGCGGGGAGGAGAGACCCAGTACTTC
j_call: TRBJ1-1; cdr3_length: 13; d_call: -; clone_size: few; v_call: TRBV5-1; cdr3_aa: CASSHGEDTEAFF; cdr3_nt: TGCGCCAGCAGCCACGGGGAAGACACTGAAGCTTTCTTT
j_call: TRBJ1-1; cdr3_length: 15; d_call: -; clone_size: -; v_call: TRBV10-3; cdr3_aa: CAISEMGPFETEAFF; cdr3_nt: TGTGCCATCAGTGAGATGGGCCCCTTTGAGACTGAAGCTTTCTTT
j_call: TRBJ1-2; cdr3_length: 14; d_call: -; clone_size: -; v_call: TRBV21-1; cdr3_aa: CASSKGQGCYGYTF; cdr3_nt: TGTGCCAGCAGCAAGGGACAGGGCTGCTATGGCTACACCTTC
j_call: TRBJ2-3; cdr3_length: 14; d_call: TRBD2; clone_size: -; v_call: TRBV9; cdr3_aa: CASSPAGAGDTQYF; cdr3_nt: TGTGCCAGCAGCCCAGCGGGAGCGGGAGATACGCAGTATTTT
j_call: TRBJ2-2; cdr3_length: 15; d_call: TRBD1; clone_size: -; v_call: TRBV19; cdr3_aa: CASSITGGGTGELFF; cdr3_nt: TGTGCCAGTAGTATAACAGGGGGCGGTACCGGGGAGCTGTTTTTT
j_call: TRBJ1-1; cdr3_length: 14; d_call: -; clone_size: -; v_call: TRBV29-1; cdr3_aa: CSTEGGRGNTEAFF; cdr3_nt: TGCAGCACCGAGGGGGGGCGCGGGAACACTGAAGCTTTCTTT
j_call: TRBJ2-2; cdr3_length: 13; d_call: -; clone_size: -; v_call: TRBV27; cdr3_aa: CASKRENTGELFF; cdr3_nt: TGTGCCAGCAAGCGAGAAAACACCGGGGAGCTGTTTTTT
j_call: TRBJ2-2; cdr3_length: 15; d_call: TRBD2; clone_size: -; v_call: TRBV6-5; cdr3_aa: CATSLAGIVSGELFF; cdr3_nt: TGTGCCACCTCACTAGCGGGGATAGTATCCGGGGAGCTGTTTTTT
j_call: TRBJ1-2; cdr3_length: 13; d_call: -; clone_size: -; v_call: TRBV30; cdr3_aa: CASGQGLPGGYTF; cdr3_nt: TGTGCCTCGGGTCAGGGACTCCCGGGGGGCTACACCTTC
j_call: TRBJ2-5; cdr3_length: 15; d_call: TRBD1; clone_size: -; v_call: TRBV28; cdr3_aa: CASSPAGGLGETQYF; cdr3_nt: TGTGCCAGCAGTCCGGCAGGGGGTCTAGGAGAGACCCAGTACTTC
j_call: TRBJ1-2; cdr3_length: 16; d_call: -; clone_size: -; v_call: TRBV15; cdr3_aa: CATSRSLEARNYGYTF; cdr3_nt: TGTGCCACCAGCAGATCCTTGGAGGCGCGTAACTATGGCTACACCTTC
j_call: TRBJ2-6; cdr3_length: 17; d_call: TRBD1; clone_size: once; v_call: TRBV19; cdr3_aa: CASSKGQGKPGANVLTF; cdr3_nt: TGTGCCAGTAGTAAAGGACAGGGTAAACCTGGGGCCAACGTCCTGACTTTC
j_call: TRBJ2-2; cdr3_length: 18; d_call: TRBD1; clone_size: -; v_call: TRBV10-3; cdr3_aa: CAISESLGGQGPSGELFF; cdr3_nt: TGTGCCATCAGTGAGTCGCTAGGGGGACAGGGTCCATCCGGGGAGCTGTTTTTT
j_call: TRBJ2-1; cdr3_length: 12; d_call: -; clone_size: once; v_call: TRBV27; cdr3_aa: CASQTSYNEQFF; cdr3_nt: TGTGCCAGCCAGACTAGTTACAATGAGCAGTTCTTC
j_call: TRBJ2-2; cdr3_length: 16; d_call: TRBD2; clone_size: -; v_call: TRBV30; cdr3_aa: CAWKAGGPSRAGELFF; cdr3_nt: TGTGCCTGGAAAGCGGGAGGGCCCTCTAGAGCCGGGGAGCTGTTTTTT
j_call: TRBJ1-1; cdr3_length: 14; d_call: -; clone_size: -; v_call: TRBV7-2; cdr3_aa: CASSLRHSNTEAFF; cdr3_nt: TGTGCCAGCAGCTTACGACACTCGAACACTGAAGCTTTCTTT